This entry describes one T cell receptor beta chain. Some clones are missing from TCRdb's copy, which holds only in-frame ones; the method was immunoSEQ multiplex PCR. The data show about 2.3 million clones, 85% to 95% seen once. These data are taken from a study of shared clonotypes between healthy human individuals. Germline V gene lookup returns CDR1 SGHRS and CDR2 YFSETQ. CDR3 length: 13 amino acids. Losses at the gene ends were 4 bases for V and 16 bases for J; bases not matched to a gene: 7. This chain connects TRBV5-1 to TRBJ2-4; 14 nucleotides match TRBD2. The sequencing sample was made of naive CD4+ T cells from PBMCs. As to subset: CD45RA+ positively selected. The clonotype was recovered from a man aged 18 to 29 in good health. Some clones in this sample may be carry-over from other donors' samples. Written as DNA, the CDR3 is TGCGCCAGCAGCGAAGGGACTAGCGGGAGTCCCTACTTC. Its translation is CASSEGTSGSPYF.